These 5 T cell receptor beta chains were sequenced from one sample in a study of cytotoxic CD8 clonotypes in ibrutinib-treated CLL (dated by TCRdb to the early 2020s). Library generation was performed with the immunoSEQ multiplex PCR assay. TCRdb obtained this table from immuneACCESS and retained in-frame rearrangements with V and J assigned. These tables miss some clones; where compared with another copy, unresolved V genes account for less than half of the shortfall, and the remainder is unexplained. This sample has 130,000 to 150,000 clones in its table, and about four fifths of those were observed once. In total, the top ten clones hold 9.5% to 15% of the sample. In the paper's terms, the time point label means: 12 months on ibrutinib. Source: PBMCs, taken after 12 months of ibrutinib treatment. These receptors came from a human donor with chronic lymphocytic leukemia.

This chain links TRBV9 with TRBJ1-1; D is undetermined. CDR1 is SGDLS, CDR2 YYNGEE, per germline. The length of the CDR3 is 14 residues. Between the trimmed V and J ends, which lost 4 bases and 2 bases, there was a span of 12 bases. CDR3 loop: CASSITSGNTEAFF. The DNA of the CDR3 is TGTGCCAGCAGCATAACAAGTGGAAACACTGAAGCTTTCTTT.

This clone was detected a few times. The rearrangement joins TRBV5-6 to TRBJ1-5; no definite D call. The germline gives CDR1 SGHDT, CDR2 YYEEEE. V lost 6 bases and J 0 bases, leaving 10 bases between the germline ends. The CDR3 length is 14 residues. This chain's CDR3 is CASTRRISNQPQHF. The CDR3 DNA reads TGTGCCAGCACCCGCAGGATTAGCAATCAGCCCCAGCATTTT.

The chain employs TRBV5-1 and TRBJ2-5; 12 bases map to TRBD2. This CDR3 is built from 18 residues. Germline lookup yields CDR1 SGHRS and CDR2 YFSETQ. V lost 4 bases to trimming and J lost 5 bases; unmatched junction nucleotides: 15. The DNA of the CDR3 is TGCGCCAGCAGCCGCGGGGCTAGCGGGAGGGCCTCGGATGAGACCCAGTACTTC. It translates to CASSRGASGRASDETQYF.

This clone appeared a few times. This rearrangement joins TRBV9 to TRBJ1-4; D is perhaps TRBD1 (6 bases). There are 14 residues in the CDR3. V lost 4 bases and J lost 0, with 7 bases in between. Germline CDR1 reads SGDLS; CDR2 reads YYNGEE. The CDR3 is CASSRQATNEKLFF. DNA of the CDR3: TGTGCCAGCAGCAGACAGGCAACTAATGAAAAACTGTTTTTT.

V is TRBV28 and J is TRBJ1-1; a weak D match, TRBD1 (6 bases). The CDR3 sequence is 16 residues long. V was pared by 6 bases and J by 1 base, with 18 bases between. Germline CDR1 and CDR2: MDHEN and SYDVKM. In nucleotides, the CDR3 is TGTGCCAGCAGCTATATCAAAGGACAGCAGAACACTGAAGCTTTCTTT. This gives the protein CASSYIKGQQNTEAFF.